These 12 T cell receptor beta chains came from one sample sequenced in a study of blood T cells in healthy people across ages. The authors ran a second PCR of roughly 7 to 11 cycles using a sample-barcoded 5' primer and a J-beta primer mix. MiXCR, run by TCRdb on the 5' RACE reads, gives a single entry per CDR3 protein. Among 600,000 to 850,000 distinct CDR3 sequences listed, around 25% were seen once. This sample also belongs to another study, concerning T cells of mothers and their children.

Specimen: blood. The receptors stem from a boy aged 10-17 years in good health.

This rearrangement joins TRBV7-6 to TRBJ2-3, with TRBD2 identical over 13 bases. The CDR3 is 16 amino acids. The V gene end was trimmed by 5 bases and the J gene end by 7 bases; junction bases not matched to a gene: 9. The germline CDR1 and CDR2 sequences are SGHVS and FNYEAQ. CDR3 protein: CASSLRLAGGANTQYF. DNA of the CDR3: TGTGCCAGCAGCCTTCGACTAGCGGGAGGAGCGAATACGCAGTATTTT.

The J gene is TRBJ1-4, the V gene TRBV7-2; D gene unclear. Germline CDR1 and CDR2: SGHTA and FQGNSA. The CDR3 covers 12 residues. Trimming took off 5 bases at V and 8 bases at J, with 9 bases between the two ends. CDR3 protein: CASSQSGEKLFF. CDR3 coding DNA: TGTGCCAGCAGCCAAAGCGGGGAAAAACTGTTTTTT.

The chain combines TRBV27 with TRBJ1-4; TRBD1 agrees at 8 bases. Germline CDR1 reads MNHEY; CDR2 reads SMNVEV (reference sequence). The CDR3 contains 15 residues. Unmatched junction bases numbered 8, after V lost 4 bases and J lost 7 bases. This chain's CDR3 is CASSSLQGGFEKLFF. As DNA, the CDR3 is TGTGCCAGCAGTTCCCTACAGGGGGGATTTGAAAAACTGTTTTTT.

The rearrangement joins TRBV5-1 to TRBJ2-5, with 8 bases lining up with TRBD1. The CDR3 has 18 amino acids. Trimming removed 3 bases from V and 3 bases from J; junction bases left unmatched: 16. Germline assignment: CDR1 SGHRS and CDR2 YFSETQ. DNA for the CDR3: TGCGCCAGCAGCTACCAACCCCGGACAGGGCAATCGAAAGAGACCCAGTACTTC. This translates into CASSYQPRTGQSKETQYF.

V and J are TRBV2 and TRBJ2-5; D remains unclear. Judging by the DNA end, TRBJ2-1 fits better; the J call may be wrong. The germline V gene has CDR1 SNHLY and CDR2 FYNNEI. The CDR3 spans 9 residues. CDR3 region: CATGNEQFF. The DNA for the CDR3 is TGTGCCACCGGCAATGAGCAGTTCTTC.

The chain couples TRBV2 to TRBJ2-6; tentative D call: TRBD2 (6 bases). V was cut by 7 bases and J by 4 bases, with 8 bases left in between. The CDR3 runs 13 residues. Germline-derived CDR1 and CDR2 are SNHLY and FYNNEI. The CDR3 here is CASKAGGANVLTF. The CDR3 nucleotides read TGTGCCAGCAAGGCGGGGGGGGCCAACGTCCTGACTTTC.

This chain connects TRBV7-3 to TRBJ2-5; TRBD2 aligns across 7 bases. Germline lookup yields CDR1 SGHTA and CDR2 FQGTGA. The V gene end was trimmed by 1 base and the J gene end by 6 bases; junction bases not matched to a gene: 11. The CDR3 consists of 16 residues. CDR3 sequence: CASSLNRTRVRKTQYF. CDR3 nucleotide sequence: TGTGCCAGCAGCTTAAACCGGACTAGGGTTCGAAAGACCCAGTACTTC.

The chain is built from TRBV7-3 and TRBJ2-3, with 12 bases lining up with TRBD2. CDR1 and CDR2 from the germline V gene are SGHTA and FQGTGA. The CDR3 runs to 16 residues. J was trimmed by 0 bases and V by 5 bases; bases with no gene match: 3. This chain's CDR3 is CASSHLAGGSTDTQYF. The CDR3, as DNA: TGTGCCAGCAGCCACCTAGCGGGAGGGAGCACAGATACGCAGTATTTT.

As DNA, the CDR3 is TGTGCCAGCAGCTTAAGCCTTGCGGGGGGCCAGGAAGAGACCCAGTACTTC. Amino acids: CASSLSLAGGQEETQYF. The rearrangement joins TRBV7-6 to TRBJ2-5; 8 bases agree with TRBD2. The CDR3 has 17 amino acids. Trimming at V came to 2 bases and at J to 3 bases, leaving 11 bases not matched to a gene. Germline CDR1 and CDR2: SGHVS and FNYEAQ.

The rearrangement joins TRBV9 to TRBJ2-2; 7 bases align to TRBD2. V shed 0 bases, J shed 0 bases, and the junction held 11 bases outside the gene matches. The CDR3 is 19 residues long. Germline CDR1 is SGDLS and CDR2 is YYNGEE. CDR3 coding DNA: TGTGCCAGCAGCGTAGTCGACCTTTTCCGGGGGGCGAACACCGGGGAGCTGTTTTTT. As protein: CASSVVDLFRGANTGELFF.

This clonotype has more than one count but fewer than ten. The rearrangement uses TRBV14 and TRBJ2-1; 9 bases map to TRBD1. Germline V gives CDR1 SGHDN, CDR2 FVKESK. V shed 5 bases and J 1 base; nucleotides not matched to a gene: 9. The CDR3 extends over 17 amino acids. The CDR3: CASSAPLTGGSYNEQFF. CDR3 DNA: TGTGCCAGCAGCGCACCATTGACAGGGGGTTCCTACAATGAGCAGTTCTTC.

The rearrangement links TRBV5-1 to TRBJ2-7, with D perhaps matching TRBD2 (5 bases). Trimming took off 0 bases at V and 2 bases at J, with 12 bases between the two ends. Per germline, CDR1 SGHRS and CDR2 YFSETQ. The CDR3 sequence is 15 residues long. This chain's CDR3 is CASSLEGDYTYEQYF. CDR3 DNA: TGCGCCAGCAGCTTGGAGGGAGACTACACCTACGAGCAGTACTTC. Filled out from reference TRBV5-1 and TRBJ2-7, the complete variable domain reads KAGVTQTPRYLIKTRGQQVTLSCSPISGHRSVSWYQQTPGQGLQFLFEYFSETQRNKGNFPGRFSGRQFSNSRSEMNVSTLELGDSALYLCASSLEGDYTYEQYFGPGTRLTVT.